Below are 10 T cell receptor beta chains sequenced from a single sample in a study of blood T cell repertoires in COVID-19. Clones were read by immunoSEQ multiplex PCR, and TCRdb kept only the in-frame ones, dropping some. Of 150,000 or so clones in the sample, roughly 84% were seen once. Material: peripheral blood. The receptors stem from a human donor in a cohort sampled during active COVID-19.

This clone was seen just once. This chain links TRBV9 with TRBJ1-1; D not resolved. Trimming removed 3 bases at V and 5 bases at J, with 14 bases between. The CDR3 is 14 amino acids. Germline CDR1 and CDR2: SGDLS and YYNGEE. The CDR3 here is CASSATSTGTEAFF. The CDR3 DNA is TGTGCCAGCAGCGCAACCTCAACGGGAACTGAAGCTTTCTTT.

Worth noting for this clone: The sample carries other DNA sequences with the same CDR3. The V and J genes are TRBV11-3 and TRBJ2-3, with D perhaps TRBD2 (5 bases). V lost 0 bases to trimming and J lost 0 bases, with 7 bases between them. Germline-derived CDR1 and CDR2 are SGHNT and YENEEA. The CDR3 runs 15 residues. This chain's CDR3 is CASSLDGGSTDTQYF. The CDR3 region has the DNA TGTGCCAGCAGCTTAGATGGCGGGAGCACAGATACGCAGTATTTT.

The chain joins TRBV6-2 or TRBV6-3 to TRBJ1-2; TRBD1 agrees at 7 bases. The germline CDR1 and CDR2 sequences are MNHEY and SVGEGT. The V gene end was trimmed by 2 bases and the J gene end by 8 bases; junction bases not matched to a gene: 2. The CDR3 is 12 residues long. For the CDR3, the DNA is TGTGCCAGCAGTTACGAGGGACAGGGCTACACCTTC. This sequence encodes CASSYEGQGYTF.

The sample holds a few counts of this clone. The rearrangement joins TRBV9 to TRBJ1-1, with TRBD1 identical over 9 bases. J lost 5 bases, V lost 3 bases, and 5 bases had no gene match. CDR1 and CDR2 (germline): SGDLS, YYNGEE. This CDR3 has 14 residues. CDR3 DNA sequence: TGTGCCAGCAGCGCGGACAGGGGATCGACTGAAGCTTTCTTT. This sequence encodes CASSADRGSTEAFF.

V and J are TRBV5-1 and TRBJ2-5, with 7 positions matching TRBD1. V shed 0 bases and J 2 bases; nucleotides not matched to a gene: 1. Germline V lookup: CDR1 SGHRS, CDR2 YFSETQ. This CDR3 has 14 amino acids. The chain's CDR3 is CASSLAGQQETQYF. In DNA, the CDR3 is TGCGCCAGCAGCTTGGCGGGACAGCAAGAGACCCAGTACTTC. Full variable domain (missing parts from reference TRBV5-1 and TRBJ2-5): KAGVTQTPRYLIKTRGQQVTLSCSPISGHRSVSWYQQTPGQGLQFLFEYFSETQRNKGNFPGRFSGRQFSNSRSEMNVSTLELGDSALYLCASSLAGQQETQYFGPGTRLLVL.

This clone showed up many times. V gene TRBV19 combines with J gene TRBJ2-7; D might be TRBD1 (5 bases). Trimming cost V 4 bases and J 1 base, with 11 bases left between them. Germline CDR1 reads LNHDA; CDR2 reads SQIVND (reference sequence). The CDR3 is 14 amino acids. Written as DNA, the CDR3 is TGTGCCAGTAGTACCGACAGTCTTTCCTACGAGCAGTACTTC. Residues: CASSTDSLSYEQYF.

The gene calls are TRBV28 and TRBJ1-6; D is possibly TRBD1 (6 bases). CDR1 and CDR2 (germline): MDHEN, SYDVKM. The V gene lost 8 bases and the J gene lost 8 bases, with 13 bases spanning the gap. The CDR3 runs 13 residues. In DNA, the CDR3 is TGTGCCAGCTATGGACAGTTACATTCACCCCTCCACTTT. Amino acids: CASYGQLHSPLHF. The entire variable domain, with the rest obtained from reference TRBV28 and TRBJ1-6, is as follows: DVKVTQSSRYLVKRTGEKVFLECVQDMDHENMFWYRQDPGLGLRLIYFSYDVKMKEKGDIPEGYSVSREKKERFSLILESASTNQTSMYLCASYGQLHSPLHFGNGTRLTVT.

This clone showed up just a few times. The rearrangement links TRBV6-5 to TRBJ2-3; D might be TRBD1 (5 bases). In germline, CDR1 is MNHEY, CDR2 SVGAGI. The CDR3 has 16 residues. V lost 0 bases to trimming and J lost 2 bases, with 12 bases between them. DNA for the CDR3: TGTGCCAGCAGTTACTCGGTGGGGCGGTTCACAGATACGCAGTATTTT. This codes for CASSYSVGRFTDTQYF.

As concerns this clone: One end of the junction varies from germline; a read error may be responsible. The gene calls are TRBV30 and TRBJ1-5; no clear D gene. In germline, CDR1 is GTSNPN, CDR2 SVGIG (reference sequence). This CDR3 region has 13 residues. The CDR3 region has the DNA TGCCGCGGGTGTGAGGCGAGCAATCAGCCCCAGCATTTT. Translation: CRGCEASNQPQHF.

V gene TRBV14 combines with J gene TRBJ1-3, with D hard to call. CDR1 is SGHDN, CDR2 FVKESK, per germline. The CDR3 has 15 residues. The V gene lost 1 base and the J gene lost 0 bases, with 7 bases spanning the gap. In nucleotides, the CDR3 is TGTGCCAGCAGCCAAGGGAGGTACTCTGGAAACACCATATATTTT. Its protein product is CASSQGRYSGNTIYF.